Listed below are T cell receptor beta chains from one sample, sequenced in a study of blood T cell repertoires in COVID-19. The protocol was immunoSEQ multiplex PCR, while the TCRdb copy is restricted to in-frame clones and leaves out a portion. Among fewer than 85,000 clones listed, more than 60% were seen once. Sample: peripheral blood. Every receptor here comes from a man aged 55-75 years with acute or convalescent COVID-19. CDR3s include the opening cysteine and the closing phenylalanine or tryptophan. The D gene is left open where the match is weak. Where a row states a size, it is once, few, many or the class of an expanded clone; other rows omit it.

d_gene: TRBD1; abundance: medium-sized; len: 14; v_gene: TRBV27; j_gene: TRBJ1-6; CDR3nt: TGTGCCAGCAGGGCAGGGGGCGCGGATTCACCCCTCCACTTT; CDR3aa: CASRAGGADSPLHF
d_gene: .; abundance: few; len: 13; v_gene: TRBV4-1; j_gene: TRBJ1-4; CDR3nt: TGCGCCAGCAGCCAGGGGAGGTTGGAAAAACTGTTTTTT; CDR3aa: CASSQGRLEKLFF
d_gene: .; abundance: .; len: 14; v_gene: TRBV19; j_gene: TRBJ1-1; CDR3nt: TGTGCCAGTAGTATAGAGGGGCAGAACACTGAAGCTTTCTTT; CDR3aa: CASSIEGQNTEAFF
d_gene: TRBD2; abundance: .; len: 16; v_gene: TRBV30; j_gene: TRBJ2-2; CDR3nt: TGTGCCTGGAGCAGAGTAATGGGGGAGGGCACCGGGGAGCTGTTTTTT; CDR3aa: CAWSRVMGEGTGELFF
d_gene: .; abundance: .; len: 14; v_gene: TRBV7-3; j_gene: TRBJ1-4; CDR3nt: TGTGCCAGCAGCTTAACCGGCGGTAATGAAAAACTGTTTTTT; CDR3aa: CASSLTGGNEKLFF
d_gene: .; abundance: .; len: 12; v_gene: TRBV28; j_gene: TRBJ2-2; CDR3nt: TGTGCCAGCAGGGAGGGGACCGGGGAGCTGTTTTTT; CDR3aa: CASREGTGELFF
d_gene: .; abundance: .; len: 17; v_gene: TRBV7-2; j_gene: TRBJ2-6; CDR3nt: TGTGCCAGCAGCCTGCGGGGCATAGGCTCTGGGGCCAACGTCCTGACTTTC; CDR3aa: CASSLRGIGSGANVLTF
d_gene: .; abundance: .; len: 13; v_gene: TRBV6-6; j_gene: TRBJ2-7; CDR3nt: TGTGCCAGCAGTTCCGGCAGGTTCTACGAGCAGTACTTC; CDR3aa: CASSSGRFYEQYF
d_gene: .; abundance: .; len: 14; v_gene: TRBV9; j_gene: TRBJ1-5; CDR3nt: TGTGCCAGCAGCCCGACGCAGGGCAAACAGCCCCAGCATTTT; CDR3aa: CASSPTQGKQPQHF
d_gene: .; abundance: .; len: 13; v_gene: TRBV27; j_gene: TRBJ1-5; CDR3nt: TGTGCCAGCAGGGCAGGGCAAGGTCAGCCCCAGCATTTT; CDR3aa: CASRAGQGQPQHF
d_gene: TRBD2; abundance: .; len: 14; v_gene: TRBV25-1; j_gene: TRBJ2-4; CDR3nt: TGTGCCAGCAGTGAATCCGGGGGGGAGATCGTTCAGTACTTC; CDR3aa: CASSESGGEIVQYF
d_gene: TRBD2; abundance: .; len: 15; v_gene: TRBV3-1/TRBV3-2; j_gene: TRBJ2-5; CDR3nt: TGTGCCAGCGGCGGACTAGCGGGAGAAAGAGAGACCCAGTACTTC; CDR3aa: CASGGLAGERETQYF
d_gene: .; abundance: .; len: 14; v_gene: TRBV11-2; j_gene: TRBJ2-7; CDR3nt: TGTGCCAGCAGCCTCCCGGGGATAACGTACGAGCAGTACTTC; CDR3aa: CASSLPGITYEQYF
d_gene: TRBD1; abundance: .; len: 13; v_gene: TRBV30; j_gene: TRBJ1-3; CDR3nt: TGTGCCTACAGGGGTCGCTCTGGAAACACCATATATTTT; CDR3aa: CAYRGRSGNTIYF
d_gene: .; abundance: .; len: 11; v_gene: TRBV30; j_gene: TRBJ2-1; CDR3nt: TGTGCCTGGAGCCAGGACAGACAGCCGTTCTTC; CDR3aa: CAWSQDRQPFF
d_gene: .; abundance: .; len: 17; v_gene: TRBV7-5; j_gene: TRBJ1-6; CDR3nt: TGTGTCAGAAGCTTTGCAGGGTTCGATCCCTGTCCCTCACCCCTCCACTTT; CDR3aa: CVRSFAGFDPCPSPLHF
d_gene: TRBD1; abundance: .; len: 15; v_gene: TRBV11-2; j_gene: TRBJ2-5; CDR3nt: TGTGCCAGCAGCATAGATGAAGGGGGCCTAGAGACCCAGTACTTC; CDR3aa: CASSIDEGGLETQYF
d_gene: TRBD1; abundance: .; len: 17; v_gene: TRBV7-9; j_gene: TRBJ1-3; CDR3nt: TGTGCCAGCAGCCAGACAGGGAGGAGTAGCTCTGGAAACACCATATATTTT; CDR3aa: CASSQTGRSSSGNTIYF
d_gene: .; abundance: few; len: 14; v_gene: TRBV9; j_gene: TRBJ2-5; CDR3nt: TGTGCCAGCAGCGCTTGGACAGACCAAGAGACCCAGTACTTC; CDR3aa: CASSAWTDQETQYF
d_gene: .; abundance: once; len: 16; v_gene: TRBV11-2; j_gene: TRBJ2-6; CDR3nt: TGTGCCAGCAGCAAATCTTATAGCTCTGGGGCCAACGTCCTGACTTTC; CDR3aa: CASSKSYSSGANVLTF
d_gene: TRBD2; abundance: .; len: 14; v_gene: TRBV4-1; j_gene: TRBJ2-1; CDR3nt: TGCGCCAGCAGCCGCACTAGCGGGAACTATGAGCAGTTCTTC; CDR3aa: CASSRTSGNYEQFF
d_gene: TRBD2; abundance: .; len: 15; v_gene: TRBV30; j_gene: TRBJ2-1; CDR3nt: TGTGCCTGGAGTGTTGATAGCGGGGGGCACAATGAGCAGTTCTTC; CDR3aa: CAWSVDSGGHNEQFF
d_gene: .; abundance: .; len: 19; v_gene: TRBV7-2; j_gene: TRBJ1-5; CDR3nt: TGTGCCAGCAGCCCCCGGGATGATTTTAGGGATCGTAGCAATCAGCCCCAGCATTTT; CDR3aa: CASSPRDDFRDRSNQPQHF
d_gene: TRBD2; abundance: .; len: 18; v_gene: TRBV14; j_gene: TRBJ2-1; CDR3nt: TGTGCCAGCAGCCCACAACTAGCGGCGGGTGTCCCCCACAATGAGCAGTTCTTC; CDR3aa: CASSPQLAAGVPHNEQFF
d_gene: TRBD2; abundance: .; len: 15; v_gene: TRBV18; j_gene: TRBJ2-5; CDR3nt: TGTGCCAGCTCACCAACTAGCGGGGACCAAGAGACCCAGTACTTC; CDR3aa: CASSPTSGDQETQYF
d_gene: .; abundance: .; len: 13; v_gene: TRBV3-1/TRBV3-2; j_gene: TRBJ2-3; CDR3nt: TGTGCCAGCAGCCAAGATGTAGAGGATACGCAGTATTTT; CDR3aa: CASSQDVEDTQYF
d_gene: .; abundance: once; len: 18; v_gene: TRBV25-1; j_gene: TRBJ1-4; CDR3nt: TGTGCCAGCAGTGAAAGGGTTGGGGGCTCTGCAACTAATGAAAAACTGTTTTTT; CDR3aa: CASSERVGGSATNEKLFF
d_gene: .; abundance: .; len: 13; v_gene: TRBV6-1; j_gene: TRBJ1-2; CDR3nt: TGTGCCAGCAGTGAAGGAGGTGGAGGTGGCTACACCTTC; CDR3aa: CASSEGGGGGYTF
d_gene: .; abundance: .; len: 16; v_gene: TRBV30; j_gene: TRBJ2-2; CDR3nt: TGTGCCTGGAGTGGGGGGCGTGGAGGTAACACCGGGGAGCTGTTTTTT; CDR3aa: CAWSGGRGGNTGELFF
d_gene: .; abundance: .; len: 15; v_gene: TRBV10-3; j_gene: TRBJ1-5; CDR3nt: TGTGCCATCAGTGACCGCGGAACAGGGAATCAGCCCCAGCATTTT; CDR3aa: CAISDRGTGNQPQHF
d_gene: .; abundance: .; len: 12; v_gene: TRBV19; j_gene: TRBJ2-7; CDR3nt: TGTGCCAGTGGGGACACCTCCTACGAGCAGTACTTC; CDR3aa: CASGDTSYEQYF
d_gene: TRBD2; abundance: .; len: 16; v_gene: TRBV7-8; j_gene: TRBJ2-5; CDR3nt: TGTGCCAGCAGCCCCTTTTCTGGCGGGGGGGCAGAGACCCAGTACTTC; CDR3aa: CASSPFSGGGAETQYF
d_gene: .; abundance: .; len: 15; v_gene: TRBV5-1; j_gene: TRBJ1-4; CDR3nt: TGCGCCAGCAGCTTGAATGGCAGGGCGAGTGAAAAACTGTTTTTT; CDR3aa: CASSLNGRASEKLFF
d_gene: .; abundance: once; len: 17; v_gene: TRBV5-1; j_gene: TRBJ1-1; CDR3nt: TGCGCCAGCAGCTTGGCGTATCTCGGTGAGTGGAACACTGAAGCTTTCTTT; CDR3aa: CASSLAYLGEWNTEAFF
d_gene: TRBD2; abundance: few; len: 16; v_gene: TRBV5-4; j_gene: TRBJ2-3; CDR3nt: TGTGCCAGCAGCATAGGACTAGCGGGACGCACAGATACGCAGTATTTT; CDR3aa: CASSIGLAGRTDTQYF
d_gene: TRBD1; abundance: .; len: 13; v_gene: TRBV6-6; j_gene: TRBJ2-3; CDR3nt: TGTGCCACCTCCGGGACAGGGGCAGATACGCAGTATTTT; CDR3aa: CATSGTGADTQYF
d_gene: .; abundance: .; len: 18; v_gene: TRBV6-1; j_gene: TRBJ2-6; CDR3nt: TGTGCCAGCAGTGGTAGGAGACAGACATACTCTGGGGCCAACGTCCTGACTTTC; CDR3aa: CASSGRRQTYSGANVLTF
d_gene: .; abundance: .; len: 14; v_gene: TRBV10-2; j_gene: TRBJ1-1; CDR3nt: TGCGCCAGCAGTCATGGGGCAGTGAACACTGAAGCTTTCTTT; CDR3aa: CASSHGAVNTEAFF
d_gene: .; abundance: .; len: 14; v_gene: TRBV2; j_gene: TRBJ1-2; CDR3nt: TGTGCCAGCAGAGGGGACAAAGCTGGCTATGGCTACACCTTC; CDR3aa: CASRGDKAGYGYTF
d_gene: .; abundance: .; len: 12; v_gene: TRBV3-1/TRBV3-2; j_gene: TRBJ1-5; CDR3nt: TGTGCCAGCAGCCAAGACGATCAGCCCCAGCATTTT; CDR3aa: CASSQDDQPQHF
d_gene: .; abundance: few; len: 15; v_gene: TRBV6-4; j_gene: TRBJ1-1; CDR3nt: TGTGCCAGCAGAGTGAACTCGCAGGTGAACACTGAAGCTTTCTTT; CDR3aa: CASRVNSQVNTEAFF
d_gene: TRBD2; abundance: .; len: 14; v_gene: TRBV6-4; j_gene: TRBJ2-1; CDR3nt: TGTGCCAGCAGTCCTCTTAGCGGGGCAAATGAGCAGTTCTTC; CDR3aa: CASSPLSGANEQFF
d_gene: .; abundance: .; len: 13; v_gene: TRBV19; j_gene: TRBJ2-1; CDR3nt: TGTGCCAGTAGTATTCAGGGTGGGAATGAGCAGTTCTTC; CDR3aa: CASSIQGGNEQFF